Each of the 2 T cell receptor beta chains below was sequenced from the same sample in a study of tumor and adjacent non-tumor tissue in lung cancer. Three rounds of nested PCR, following a modified ARM-PCR protocol, produced the TCRbeta library. One entry per CDR3 protein results from TCRdb running MiXCR on the multiplex PCR reads. The data hold approximately 79,000 distinct CDR3 sequences, with 72% observed a single time. RNA was extracted from bulk tissue without any cell sorting. The sequenced material came from lung tumor tissue. The receptors were gathered from a middle-aged woman with non-small cell lung cancer.

The chain employs TRBV11-2 and TRBJ2-2; D is unresolved. V lost 6 bases and J lost 1, with 12 bases in between. The CDR3 has 15 residues. The germline V gene has CDR1 SGHAT and CDR2 FQNNGV. This chain's CDR3 is CASSPDSQNTGELFF. CDR3 nucleotides: TGTGCCAGCAGTCCCGATAGTCAGAACACCGGGGAGCTGTTTTTT.

This clonotype has a handful of counts. A read error may produce the germline difference seen at one junction end. This chain uses TRBV6-1 with TRBJ2-5; D possibly uses TRBD1 or TRBD2 (5 bases each). The germline V gene encodes CDR1 MNHNS and CDR2 SASEGT. CDR3 length equals 12 residues. The CDR3 DNA reads TGTGTCAGCAGTGGGCTGGGGGAGACTCAGTACTTC. It translates to CVSSGLGETQYF.